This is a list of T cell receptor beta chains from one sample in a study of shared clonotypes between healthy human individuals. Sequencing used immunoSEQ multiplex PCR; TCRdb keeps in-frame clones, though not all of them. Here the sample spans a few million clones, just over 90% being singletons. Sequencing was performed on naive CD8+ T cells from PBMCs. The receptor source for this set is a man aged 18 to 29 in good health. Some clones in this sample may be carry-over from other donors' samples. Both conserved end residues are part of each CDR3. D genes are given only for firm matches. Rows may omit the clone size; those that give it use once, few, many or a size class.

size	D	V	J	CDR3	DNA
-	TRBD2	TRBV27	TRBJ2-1	CASSLLLAGGLDEQFF	TGTGCCAGCAGTTTATTACTAGCGGGAGGTCTGGATGAGCAGTTCTTC
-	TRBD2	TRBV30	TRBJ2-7	CAWKSEIAGGNPYEQYF	TGTGCCTGGAAGAGTGAAATAGCGGGAGGGAATCCCTACGAGCAGTACTTC
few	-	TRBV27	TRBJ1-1	CASSLAGATEAFF	TGTGCCAGCAGTTTGGCGGGGGCGACTGAAGCTTTCTTT
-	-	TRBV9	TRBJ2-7	CASSVGSGSSYEQYF	TGTGCCAGCAGCGTAGGGTCTGGATCAAGCTACGAGCAGTACTTC
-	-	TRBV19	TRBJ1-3	CASFQGVYGNTIYF	TGTGCCAGTTTCCAAGGGGTGTACGGAAACACCATATATTTT
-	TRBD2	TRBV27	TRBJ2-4	CASRGQRESIQYF	TGTGCCAGCAGAGGGCAGCGGGAAAGCATTCAGTACTTC
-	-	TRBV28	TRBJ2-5	CASSLLGRGQETQYF	TGTGCCAGCAGTTTATTGGGAAGAGGCCAAGAGACCCAGTACTTC
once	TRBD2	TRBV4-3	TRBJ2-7	CASSPTLAGVYYEQYF	TGCGCCAGCAGCCCCACTCTAGCGGGAGTCTATTACGAGCAGTACTTC
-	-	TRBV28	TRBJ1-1	CASSLVLGQMNTEAFF	TGTGCCAGCAGTTTAGTGCTAGGACAAATGAACACTGAAGCTTTCTTT
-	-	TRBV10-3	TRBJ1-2	CAISDPRTLPGYTF	TGTGCCATCAGTGACCCGAGGACTCTCCCGGGCTACACCTTC
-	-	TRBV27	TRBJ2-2	CASSLPPPGRIDGELFF	TGTGCCAGCAGTTTACCCCCACCAGGGAGGATTGACGGGGAGCTGTTTTTT
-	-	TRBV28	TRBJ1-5	CASSVGVSQHF	TGTGCCAGCAGTGTAGGGGTGTCCCAGCATTTT
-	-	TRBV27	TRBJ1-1	CASSPVFDEGGTEAFF	TGTGCCAGCAGTCCCGTATTTGATGAGGGAGGCACTGAAGCTTTCTTT
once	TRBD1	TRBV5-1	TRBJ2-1	CASSLDNRGTYNEQFF	TGCGCCAGCAGCTTGGATAACAGGGGCACCTACAATGAGCAGTTCTTC
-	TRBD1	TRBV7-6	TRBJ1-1	CASSLLQGAVEAFF	TGTGCCAGCAGCTTACTACAGGGGGCCGTTGAAGCTTTCTTT
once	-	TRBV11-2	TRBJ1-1	CASSLDLALNTEAFF	TGTGCCAGCAGCTTAGACTTGGCTTTGAACACTGAAGCTTTCTTT
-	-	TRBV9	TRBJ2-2	CASSVVAGELFF	TGTGCCAGCAGCGTAGTAGCCGGGGAGCTGTTTTTT
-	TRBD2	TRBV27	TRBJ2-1	CASTAGGKQFF	TGTGCCAGCACCGCGGGGGGGAAGCAGTTCTTC
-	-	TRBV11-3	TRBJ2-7	CASSPGHLYEQYF	TGTGCCAGCAGCCCGGGACATCTCTACGAGCAGTACTTC
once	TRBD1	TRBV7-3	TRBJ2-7	CASSLTGGHYEQYF	TGTGCCAGCAGCTTGACAGGGGGTCACTACGAGCAGTACTTC
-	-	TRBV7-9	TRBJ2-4	CASSSWDLKNIQYF	TGTGCCAGCAGCTCCTGGGACCTCAAAAACATTCAGTACTTC
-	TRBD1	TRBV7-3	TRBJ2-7	CASSYDRGDEQYF	TGTGCCAGCAGCTATGACAGGGGAGACGAGCAGTACTTC
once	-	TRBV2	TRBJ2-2	CASSHRDLNTGELFF	TGTGCCAGCAGCCACCGGGACTTAAACACCGGGGAGCTGTTTTTT
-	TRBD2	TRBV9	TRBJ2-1	CASSERTSGRYAEQFF	TGTGCCAGCAGCGAGAGGACTAGCGGGAGGTACGCTGAGCAGTTCTTC
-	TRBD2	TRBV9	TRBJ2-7	CASSAGTSGGYEQYF	TGTGCCAGCAGCGCCGGGACTAGCGGAGGCTACGAGCAGTACTTC
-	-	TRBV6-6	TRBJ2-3	CASSKAPSTDTQYF	TGTGCCAGCAGTAAGGCCCCTAGCACAGATACGCAGTATTTT
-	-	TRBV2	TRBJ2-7	CASSGRDFSFYEQYF	TGTGCCAGCAGTGGCCGGGACTTTTCTTTCTACGAGCAGTACTTC
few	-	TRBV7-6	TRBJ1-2	CASSPTDSSYGYTF	TGTGCCAGCAGCCCCACGGACAGTTCCTATGGCTACACCTTC
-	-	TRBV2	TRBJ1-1	CASSEALLGGADTEAFF	TGTGCCAGCAGTGAAGCGCTTCTGGGGGGGGCGGACACTGAAGCTTTCTTT
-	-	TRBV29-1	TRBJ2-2	CSVVSYSPTGTGELFF	TGCAGCGTTGTTAGTTATTCCCCCACGGGCACCGGGGAGCTGTTTTTT
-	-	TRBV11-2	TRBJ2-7	CASSLGDEQYF	TGTGCCAGCAGCTTAGGGGACGAGCAGTACTTC
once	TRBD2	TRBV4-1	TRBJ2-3	CASSQEREGRDTQYF	TGCGCCAGCAGCCAAGAGCGGGAGGGCCGAGATACGCAGTATTTT
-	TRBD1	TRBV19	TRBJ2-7	CASSIGPGGSYEQYF	TGTGCCAGTAGTATAGGGCCAGGGGGCTCCTACGAGCAGTACTTC
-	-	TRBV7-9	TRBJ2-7	CASSSDGSSYEQYF	TGTGCCAGCAGTTCGGACGGGAGCTCCTACGAGCAGTACTTC
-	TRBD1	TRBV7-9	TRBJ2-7	CASSLGSGGSPSYEQYF	TGTGCCAGCAGCTTAGGGTCAGGGGGCTCCCCTTCCTACGAGCAGTACTTC
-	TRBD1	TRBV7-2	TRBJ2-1	CASSYRDRGYNEQFF	TGTGCCAGCAGCTATCGGGACAGGGGCTACAATGAGCAGTTCTTC
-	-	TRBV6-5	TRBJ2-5	CASIGETQYF	TGTGCCAGCATCGGTGAGACCCAGTACTTC
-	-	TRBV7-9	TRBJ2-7	CASSLASGVVPYEQYF	TGTGCCAGCAGCTTAGCGTCGGGGGTCGTACCCTACGAGCAGTACTTC
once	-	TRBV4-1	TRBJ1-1	CASSEPGTMPEAFF	TGCGCCAGCAGCGAACCGGGGACAATGCCTGAAGCTTTCTTT
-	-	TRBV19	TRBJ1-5	CASTSGREGVGNQPQHF	TGTGCCAGTACCTCCGGACGGGAGGGTGTCGGCAATCAGCCCCAGCATTTT
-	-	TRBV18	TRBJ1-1	CASSPRDGMNTEAFF	TGTGCCAGCTCACCACGGGACGGAATGAACACTGAAGCTTTCTTT